This T cell receptor beta chain comes out of a study of blood T cell repertoires in COVID-19. Study details: Samples came from the United States, Italy and Spain, spanning acute and convalescent COVID-19. T cells, B-cell-depleted T cells, or PBMCs supplied cDNA or gDNA.

The CDR3 consists of 16 residues. Per germline, CDR1 LGHDT and CDR2 YNNKEL (reference sequence). V was pared by 0 bases and J by 4 bases, with 7 bases of the junction left unmatched. Authors' data handling: Cell counts per sample came from amplifying reference gene primers. Profiled with immunoSEQ multiplex PCR; TCRdb holds only in-frame clones, not every one. The V and J calls and clone size come from that table; D and trimming were worked out from the DNA. This table has just under 95,000 clones, roughly 80% appearing once. This chain links TRBV3-1 (or the pseudogene TRBV3-2) with TRBJ1-1; TRBD1 matches at 8 bases. Sequencing was carried out using peripheral blood. The receptor was isolated from a human donor in a cohort sampled during active COVID-19. The CDR3 sequence: CASSQEGAGGVTEAFF. The CDR3 DNA sequence: TGTGCCAGCAGCCAAGAAGGGGCAGGGGGCGTCACTGAAGCTTTCTTT.